This T cell receptor beta chain was sequenced in a study of blood T cell repertoires in COVID-19. Study-wide context: Acute-phase and convalescent COVID-19 samples originated in the United States, Italy and Spain.

V shed 4 bases and J shed 5 bases, with 19 bases lying between them. Looked up from germline, CDR1 is SGHRS and CDR2 is YFSETQ. This CDR3 has 16 residues. Original processing methods: Using reference gene primer amplification, nucleated cell counts were estimated. Assay: immunoSEQ multiplex PCR; the TCRdb copy retains only in-frame clones and omits some. That table is the source of V, J and clone size, and D and trimming were worked out from the DNA. Here the sample spans about 230,000 clones, 80% to 85% being singletons. The clonotype was recovered from a man in his forties with acute or convalescent COVID-19. Sequencing was carried out using peripheral blood. The chain is built from TRBV5-1 and TRBJ2-1, with no clear D. The CDR3 is CASSPSVVAPHNEQFF. The CDR3 DNA reads TGCGCCAGCAGCCCCTCGGTCGTCGCCCCTCACAATGAGCAGTTCTTC.